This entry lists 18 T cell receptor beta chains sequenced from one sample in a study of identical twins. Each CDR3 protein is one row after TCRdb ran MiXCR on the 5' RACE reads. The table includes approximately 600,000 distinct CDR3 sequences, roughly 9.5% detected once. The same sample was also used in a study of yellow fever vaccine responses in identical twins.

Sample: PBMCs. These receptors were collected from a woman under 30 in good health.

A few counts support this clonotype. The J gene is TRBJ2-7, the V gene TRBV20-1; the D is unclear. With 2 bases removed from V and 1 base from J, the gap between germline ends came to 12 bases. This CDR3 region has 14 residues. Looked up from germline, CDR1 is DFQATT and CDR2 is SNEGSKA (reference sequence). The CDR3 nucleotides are TGCAGTGCTAGAATATCCCTCGGGTCCTACGAGCAGTACTTC. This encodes CSARISLGSYEQYF.

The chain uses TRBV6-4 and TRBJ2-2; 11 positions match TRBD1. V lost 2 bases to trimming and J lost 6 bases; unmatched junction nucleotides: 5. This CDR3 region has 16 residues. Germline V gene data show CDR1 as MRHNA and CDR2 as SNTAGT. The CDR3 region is CASSDQPGQGAGELFF. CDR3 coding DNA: TGTGCCAGCAGTGACCAACCGGGACAGGGGGCCGGGGAGCTGTTTTTT.

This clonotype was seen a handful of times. The CDR3 reads CASSFRPILYEQYF. In DNA form, the CDR3 reads TGTGCCAGCAGCTTTCGTCCGATACTCTACGAGCAGTACTTC. The chain has TRBV7-2 and TRBJ2-7; no definite D call. V dropped 3 bases and J dropped 3 bases, with 12 bases sitting between them. CDR1 and CDR2 from the germline V gene are SGHTA and FQGNSA. This CDR3 is built from 14 residues.

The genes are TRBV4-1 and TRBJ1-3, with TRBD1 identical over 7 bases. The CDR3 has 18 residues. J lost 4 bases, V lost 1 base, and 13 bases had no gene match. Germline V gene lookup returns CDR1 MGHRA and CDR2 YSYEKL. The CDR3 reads CASSQGWTGILNGNTIYF. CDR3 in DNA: TGCGCCAGCAGCCAAGGATGGACAGGAATTTTAAACGGAAACACCATATATTTT.

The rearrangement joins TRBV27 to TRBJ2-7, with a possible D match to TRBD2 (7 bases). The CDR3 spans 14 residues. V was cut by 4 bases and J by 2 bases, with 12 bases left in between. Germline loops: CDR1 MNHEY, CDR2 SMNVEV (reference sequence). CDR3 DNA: TGTGCCAGCAGTTGGGGGGGCGGGACCTACGAGCAGTACTTC. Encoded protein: CASSWGGGTYEQYF.

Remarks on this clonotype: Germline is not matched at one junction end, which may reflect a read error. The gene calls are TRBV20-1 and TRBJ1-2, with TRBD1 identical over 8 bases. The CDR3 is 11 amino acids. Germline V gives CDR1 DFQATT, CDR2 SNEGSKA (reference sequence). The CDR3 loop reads CSARQGASNLF. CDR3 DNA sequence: TGCAGTGCTAGACAGGGGGCTTCCAACCTATTC.

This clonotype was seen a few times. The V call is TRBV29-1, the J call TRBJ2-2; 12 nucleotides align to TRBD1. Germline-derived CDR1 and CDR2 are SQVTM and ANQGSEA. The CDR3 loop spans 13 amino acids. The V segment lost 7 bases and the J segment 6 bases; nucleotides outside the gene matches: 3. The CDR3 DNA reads TGCAGCGGAGGGACAGGGGGCCCCGGGGAGCTGTTTTTT. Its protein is CSGGTGGPGELFF.

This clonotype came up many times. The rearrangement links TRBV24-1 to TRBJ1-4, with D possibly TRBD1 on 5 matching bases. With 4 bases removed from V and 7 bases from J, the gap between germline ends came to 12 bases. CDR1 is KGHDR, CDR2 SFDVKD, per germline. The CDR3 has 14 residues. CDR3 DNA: TGTGCCACCAGTGACAGGGCCGAGAGTGAAAAACTGTTTTTT. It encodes CATSDRAESEKLFF.

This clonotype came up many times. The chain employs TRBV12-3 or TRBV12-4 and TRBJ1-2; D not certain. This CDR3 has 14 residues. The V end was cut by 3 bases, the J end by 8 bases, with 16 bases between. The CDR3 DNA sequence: TGTGCCAGCAGTTTTTGGGAGTTCCCGGAAGGCTACACCTTC. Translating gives CASSFWEFPEGYTF.

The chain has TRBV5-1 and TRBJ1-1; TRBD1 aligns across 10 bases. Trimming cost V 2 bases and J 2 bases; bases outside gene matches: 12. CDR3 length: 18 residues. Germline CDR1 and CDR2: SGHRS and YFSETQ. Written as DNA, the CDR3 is TGCGCCAGCAGCTTCCTGTCGGGGACAGGGGTTCCAAACACTGAAGCTTTCTTT. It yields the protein CASSFLSGTGVPNTEAFF.

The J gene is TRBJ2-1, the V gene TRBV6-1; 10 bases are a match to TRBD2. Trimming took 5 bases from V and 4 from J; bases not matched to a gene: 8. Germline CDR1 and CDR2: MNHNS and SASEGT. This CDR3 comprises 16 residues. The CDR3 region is CASSPSELAGYNEQFF. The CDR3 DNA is TGTGCCAGCAGTCCCTCCGAACTAGCGGGGTACAATGAGCAGTTCTTC.

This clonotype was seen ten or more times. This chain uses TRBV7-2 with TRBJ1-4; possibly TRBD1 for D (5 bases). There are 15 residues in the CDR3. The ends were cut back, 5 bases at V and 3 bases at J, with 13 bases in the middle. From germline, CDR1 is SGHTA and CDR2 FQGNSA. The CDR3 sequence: CASSILGAPNEKLFF. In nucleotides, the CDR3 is TGTGCCAGCAGCATCCTCGGGGCCCCTAATGAAAAACTGTTTTTT.

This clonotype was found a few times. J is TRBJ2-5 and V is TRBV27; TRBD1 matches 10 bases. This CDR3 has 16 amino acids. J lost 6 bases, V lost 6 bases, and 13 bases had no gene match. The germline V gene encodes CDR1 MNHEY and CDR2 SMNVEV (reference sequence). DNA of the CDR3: TGTGCCAGCAGCACCTCCCGGACAGGGGGGAGGAAGACCCAGTACTTC. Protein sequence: CASSTSRTGGRKTQYF.

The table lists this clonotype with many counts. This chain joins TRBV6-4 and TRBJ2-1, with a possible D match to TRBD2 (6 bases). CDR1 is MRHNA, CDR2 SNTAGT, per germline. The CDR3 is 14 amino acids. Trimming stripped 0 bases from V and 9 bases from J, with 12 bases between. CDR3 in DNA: TGTGCCAGCAGTGACTCCCTGGGGGGAGGTGAGCAGTTCTTC. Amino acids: CASSDSLGGGEQFF.

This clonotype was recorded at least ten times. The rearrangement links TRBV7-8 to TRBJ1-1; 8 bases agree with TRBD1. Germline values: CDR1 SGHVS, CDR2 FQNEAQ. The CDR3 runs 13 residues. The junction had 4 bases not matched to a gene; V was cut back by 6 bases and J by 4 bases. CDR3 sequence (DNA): TGTGCCAGCAGACACAGGGGGGCCACTGAAGCTTTCTTT. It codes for CASRHRGATEAFF.

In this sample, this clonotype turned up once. The DNA for the CDR3 is TGTGCCAGCAGCTTCTCGGGACTAGCGGGGGGAGGAGATACGCAGTATTTT. Amino acids: CASSFSGLAGGGDTQYF. The genes are TRBV7-9 and TRBJ2-3, with 15 bases fitting TRBD2. V shed 3 bases and J 5 bases; nucleotides not matched to a gene: 6. Germline V gene data show CDR1 as SEHNR and CDR2 as FQNEAQ (reference sequence). The CDR3 consists of 17 residues.

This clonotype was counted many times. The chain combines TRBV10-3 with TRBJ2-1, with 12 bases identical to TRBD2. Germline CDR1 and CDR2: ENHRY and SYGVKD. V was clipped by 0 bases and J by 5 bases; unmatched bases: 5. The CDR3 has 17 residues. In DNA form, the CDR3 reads TGTGCCATCAGTGAGTCCGGGACTAGCGGGTCCCACAATGAGCAGTTCTTC. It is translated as CAISESGTSGSHNEQFF.

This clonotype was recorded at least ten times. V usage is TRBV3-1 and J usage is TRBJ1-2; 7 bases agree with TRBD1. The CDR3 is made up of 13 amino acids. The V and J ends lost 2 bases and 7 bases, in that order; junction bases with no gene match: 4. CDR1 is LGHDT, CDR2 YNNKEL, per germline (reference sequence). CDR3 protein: CASSQRQGAGYTF. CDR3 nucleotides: TGTGCCAGCAGCCAACGACAGGGCGCTGGCTACACCTTC.